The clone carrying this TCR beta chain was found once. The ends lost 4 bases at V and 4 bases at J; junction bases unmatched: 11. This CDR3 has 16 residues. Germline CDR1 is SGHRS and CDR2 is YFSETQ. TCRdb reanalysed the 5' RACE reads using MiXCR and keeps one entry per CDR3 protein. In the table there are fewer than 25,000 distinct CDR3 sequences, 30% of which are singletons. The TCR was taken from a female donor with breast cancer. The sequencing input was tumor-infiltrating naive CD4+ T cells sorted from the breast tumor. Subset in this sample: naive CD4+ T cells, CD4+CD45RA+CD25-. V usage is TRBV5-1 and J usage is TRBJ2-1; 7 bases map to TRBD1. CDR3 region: CASSPDRVGAYNEQFF. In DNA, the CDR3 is TGCGCCAGCAGCCCCGACAGGGTGGGGGCTTACAATGAGCAGTTCTTC.